The rows below give T cell receptor beta chains drawn from one sample of a study of identical twins. TCRdb ran MiXCR on the 5' RACE reads and lists one entry per CDR3 protein. The sample has hundreds of thousands of distinct CDR3 sequences, 8.6% seen once; the top ten hold about 0.98%. The sample was also linked to a second study, of yellow fever vaccine responses in identical twins.

Sequenced: PBMCs. These receptors originate from a woman aged 18-30 years in good health. CDR3s include the opening cysteine and the closing phenylalanine or tryptophan. A D gene is named only where the DNA matches it firmly. Expanded clones get a size class; other rows say once, few or many, or leave the size out.

clone_size d_call j_call v_call cdr3_aa cdr3_nt
few TRBD2 TRBJ2-3 TRBV12-3/TRBV12-4 CASSMRAGGPDTQYF TGTGCCAGCAGTATGAGAGCGGGAGGGCCGGATACGCAGTATTTT
few - TRBJ2-5 TRBV15 CATSRDSRVQETQYF TGTGCCACCAGCAGAGACTCCCGGGTTCAAGAGACCCAGTACTTC
- - TRBJ2-3 TRBV19 CASSIGWDTQYF TGTGCCAGTAGTATAGGATGGGATACGCAGTATTTT
few TRBD1 TRBJ1-2 TRBV27 CASSLGTGVGGYTF TGTGCCAGCAGTTTAGGTACAGGGGTAGGCGGCTACACCTTC
few TRBD1 TRBJ2-3 TRBV18 CASSPGQTGDTQYF TGTGCCAGCTCACCGGGACAGACGGGTGATACGCAGTATTTT
- - TRBJ2-3 TRBV24-1 CATSDFGARASADTQYF TGTGCCACCAGTGATTTTGGGGCCAGGGCCAGCGCAGATACGCAGTATTTT
- TRBD1 TRBJ2-7 TRBV11-2 CASSLLGRQGSPRTYEQYF TGTGCCAGCAGCTTATTAGGTAGACAGGGAAGCCCCAGAACCTACGAGCAGTACTTC
- TRBD1 TRBJ2-2 TRBV12-3/TRBV12-4 CASSLGQGVGELFF TGTGCCAGCAGTCTGGGACAGGGGGTCGGGGAGCTGTTTTTT
few - TRBJ2-7 TRBV7-9 CASSPSGGLHEQYF TGTGCCAGCAGCCCATCCGGGGGGCTACACGAGCAGTACTTC
few TRBD1 TRBJ2-3 TRBV5-1 CASSLTGEVDTQYF TGCGCCAGCAGCTTGACAGGGGAAGTAGATACGCAGTATTTT
- TRBD2 TRBJ2-5 TRBV7-3 CASSAGGIQETQYF TGTGCCAGCAGCGCGGGAGGCATCCAAGAGACCCAGTACTTC
- - TRBJ2-1 TRBV20-1 CSANLRGSLYNEQFF TGCAGTGCCAATCTACGGGGGAGCTTATACAATGAGCAGTTCTTC
many TRBD1 TRBJ2-7 TRBV5-1 CASSSSGTGGVEQYF TGCGCCAGCAGCTCTTCCGGGACAGGGGGCGTCGAGCAGTACTTC
- TRBD2 TRBJ2-5 TRBV10-1 CASSKAGVETQYF TGCGCCAGCAGTAAAGCGGGAGTAGAGACCCAGTACTTC
- - TRBJ2-7 TRBV4-1 CASSKGSSYEQYF TGCGCCAGCAGTAAGGGGTCATCCTACGAGCAGTACTTC